These 18 T cell receptor beta chains were sequenced from one sample in a study of T cell clonality in common variable immunodeficiency. Sequenced by immunoSEQ multiplex PCR; TCRdb stores in-frame clones only, minus some. The sample holds approximately 37,000 clones, and no clone turns up only once. Sequencing was performed on peripheral blood mononuclear cells. The receptors originated from a person aged 18 to 75 in good health.

This clone was seen repeatedly, ten times or more. The sequence runs out 3 residues before the end of the CDR3; the remainder is reconstructed from the germline J gene. The chain employs TRBV20-1 and TRBJ1-5; TRBD1 matches at 10 bases. The CDR3 has 15 amino acids. Germline V gene lookup returns CDR1 DFQATT and CDR2 SNEGSKA (reference sequence). Trimming took 5 bases from V and 4 from J; bases not matched to a gene: 8. The covered CDR3 bases are TGCAGTGCTCCGGACAGGGGGAATTCTAATCAGCCC. It translates to CSAPDRGNSNQP. The full-length CDR3 reads as CSAPDRGNSNQPQHF.

This clone was picked up many times. Sequencing ends 3 residues short of the CDR3 end; the germline J gene provides the rest. The rearrangement links TRBV2 to TRBJ2-7; tentatively, D is TRBD2 (6 bases). Germline V gene lookup returns CDR1 SNHLY and CDR2 FYNNEI. The CDR3 is 14 residues long. V was cut by 6 bases and J by 2 bases, with 14 bases left in between. CDR3 in amino acids: CASSDNGGTYEQYF. The sequenced part of the CDR3 DNA is TGTGCCAGCAGCGATAATGGGGGGACCTACGAG.

This clone was picked up many times. The CDR3 is cut off 3 residues early in the read; its end comes from the germline J gene. This rearrangement joins TRBV7-9 to TRBJ2-3; D remains ambiguous. The CDR3 runs 12 residues. Germline CDR1 and CDR2: SEHNR and FQNEAQ (reference sequence). V was cut by 5 bases and J by 3 bases, with 6 bases left in between. The chain's CDR3 is CASSPTTDTQYF. Incomplete CDR3 DNA: TGTGCCAGCAGCCCAACAACAGATACG.

The sample holds many counts of this clone. The CDR3 end lies 3 residues beyond the end of the read and is filled in from the germline J gene. The chain employs TRBV2 and TRBJ1-4; D ambiguous. The germline V gene has CDR1 SNHLY and CDR2 FYNNEI. This CDR3 has 12 amino acids. Trimming took 7 bases from V and 4 from J, leaving 7 bases between them. The CDR3 loop reads CASNGLNEKLFF. The covered CDR3 bases are TGTGCCAGCAACGGACTTAATGAAAAA.

There are many counts of this clone. The read comes to an end 3 residues before the CDR3 does, leaving the germline J gene to fill in the end. This chain connects TRBV30 to TRBJ1-6; possibly TRBD1 for D (6 bases). The germline gives CDR1 GTSNPN, CDR2 SVGIG (reference sequence). Trimming removed 3 bases from V and 7 bases from J, with 10 bases in between. This CDR3 has 13 amino acids. The CDR3 spells CAWSWQGNSPLHF. The CDR3 DNA, read in part, is TGTGCCTGGAGCTGGCAGGGGAATTCACCC.

This clone was observed many times. The read ends 3 residues early relative to the CDR3; the germline J gene fills the gap. This rearrangement joins TRBV4-2 to TRBJ2-7; a possible D gene is TRBD1 (5 bases). Looked up from germline, CDR1 is LGHNA and CDR2 is YNFKEQ. Trimming took off 4 bases at V and 1 base at J, with 20 bases between the two ends. The length of the CDR3 is 17 residues. The CDR3 DNA, read in part, is TGTGCCAGCAGCCCGAACGCAGGGCCCAGAGCATCCTACGAG. The encoded protein is CASSPNAGPRASYE. The complete CDR3 reads CASSPNAGPRASYEQYF.

This clone was recorded at least ten times. The read terminates 3 residues ahead of where the CDR3 ends, so the germline J gene completes it. V and J are TRBV5-1 and TRBJ1-2, with 7 bases identical to TRBD1. Germline V gene sequence: CDR1 SGHRS, CDR2 YFSETQ. The length of the CDR3 is 15 residues. V was clipped by 5 bases and J by 6 bases; unmatched bases: 13. The covered CDR3 bases are TGCGCCAGCAGTCAGACGAGGCAGGGGGTAAATGGC. It codes for CASSQTRQGVNG. The full CDR3 reads CASSQTRQGVNGYTF.

At least ten counts were recorded for this clone. The CDR3 end lies 3 residues beyond the end of the read and is filled in from the germline J gene. V is TRBV20-1 and J is TRBJ2-3, with a weak D call TRBD1 (5 bases). Per germline, CDR1 DFQATT and CDR2 SNEGSKA (reference sequence). The CDR3 spans 13 residues. CDR3 loop: CSAQDSLNQPQYF. The DNA read from the CDR3 is TGCAGTGCTCAAGACAGTCTTAATCAGCCG.

To note about this clone: The CDR3 end falls 3 residues outside the read, so it is completed with the germline J gene. The genes are TRBV5-1 and TRBJ1-2; possible D gene TRBD1, 5 bases. The CDR3 is made up of 13 amino acids. Per the germline V gene, CDR1 is SGHRS and CDR2 is YFSETQ. The CDR3 loop reads CASSLARVETYTF. The covered CDR3 bases are TGCGCCAGCAGCTTGGCCAGGGTGGAGACC.

As concerns this clone: The read gets to within 3 residues of the CDR3 end, and the germline J gene fills in the rest. V gene TRBV7-9 combines with J gene TRBJ2-4; D gene uncertain. Germline V gene data show CDR1 as SEHNR and CDR2 as FQNEAQ (reference sequence). The CDR3 contains 13 residues. The CDR3 region is CASSPPAYYGQYF. The part of the CDR3 DNA that was read is TGTGCCAGCAGCCCCCCAGCGTACTATGGT.

In its sample, this clone was seen many times. Coverage ceases 3 residues before the CDR3 finishes, and the germline J gene fills in the end. This sequence joins TRBV4-2 and TRBJ2-7; unclear D gene. V shed 4 bases and J shed 3 bases, with 19 bases lying between them. This CDR3 contains 16 residues. CDR1 LGHNA and CDR2 YNFKEQ come from the germline V gene. The DNA read from the CDR3 is TGTGCCAGCAGCCCTTCTGTTGCGTTGACTGTCTACGAG. Translated, it gives CASSPSVALTVYE. The entire CDR3 sequence reads CASSPSVALTVYEQYF.

This clone was seen repeatedly, ten times or more. The CDR3 end is not reached by the read, which stops 3 residues before it; the germline J gene fills it in. This chain links TRBV18 with TRBJ2-5; 12 bases match TRBD2. CDR1 is KGHSH and CDR2 is LQKENI in the germline V gene. CDR3 length: 17 residues. V dropped 2 bases and J dropped 0; count of bases not matched to a gene: 4. CDR3 bases read: TGTGCCAGCTCACCAGGTTGGACTAGCGGGAACCAAGAGACC. Its protein product is CASSPGWTSGNQET. The CDR3 in its entirety is CASSPGWTSGNQETQYF.

This clone was seen repeatedly, ten times or more. Read data end 3 residues before the CDR3 end; the end is taken from the germline J gene. The rearrangement joins TRBV19 to TRBJ2-7; 9 bases are a match to TRBD1. V gave up 9 bases and J gave up 6 bases; unmatched junction bases: 15. Per the germline V gene, CDR1 is LNHDA and CDR2 is SQIVND (reference sequence). There are 15 residues in the CDR3. Partial CDR3 DNA: TGTGCCAGCTCTCCTTTCGGACAGGGGTATTCCGAG. Translating gives CASSPFGQGYSE. The full CDR3 protein reads CASSPFGQGYSEQYF.

In its sample, this clone was seen many times. The read ends 3 residues early relative to the CDR3; the germline J gene fills the gap. The chain uses TRBV19 and TRBJ2-1; D may be TRBD1 (5 bases). This CDR3 has 11 amino acids. Germline loops: CDR1 LNHDA, CDR2 SQIVND (reference sequence). Trimming shortened V by 7 bases and J by 9 bases, and 10 bases separated the two germline ends. CDR3 DNA, as far as it was read: TGTGCCAGTACGGACACCGGTGAG. Protein sequence: CASTDTGE. The entire CDR3 reads CASTDTGEQFF.

Note on this clone: The CDR3 end falls 3 residues outside the read, so it is completed with the germline J gene. V usage is TRBV7-9 and J usage is TRBJ2-3; D is undetermined. Germline assignment: CDR1 SEHNR and CDR2 FQNEAQ (reference sequence). Trimming took off 5 bases at V and 2 bases at J, with 8 bases between the two ends. This CDR3 contains 13 residues. CDR3 sequence reads: CASSLPLTDTQYF. Partial CDR3 DNA: TGTGCCAGCAGCCTACCCCTCACAGATACG.

This clone was recorded at least ten times. The CDR3 sequence is CSVPAEGREKLFF. The DNA read from the CDR3 is TGCAGTGTTCCCGCGGAGGGGAGGGAAAAG. The chain couples TRBV20-1 to TRBJ2-2, with TRBD2 matching over 7 bases. The read stops 3 residues short of the end of the CDR3; the missing end is completed from the germline J gene. The length of the CDR3 is 13 residues. Germline CDR1 and CDR2: DFQATT and SNEGSKA (reference sequence).

This clone turned up a few times. CDR3 region: CSVEDHGLSEKLFF. The sequenced CDR3 bases are TGCAGCGTTGAAGATCACGGGTTAAGTGAAAAA. This chain links TRBV29-1 with TRBJ1-4; D is unclear. The read comes to an end 3 residues before the CDR3 does, leaving the germline J gene to fill in the end. The V gene's germline CDR1 is SQVTM and CDR2 ANQGSEA. The V end lost 0 bases, the J end lost 7 bases, and 12 bases lay between the germline ends. The CDR3 totals 14 residues.

The sample holds many counts of this clone. The CDR3 extends 3 residues past the end of the read, so its final part is completed from the germline J gene. The V gene is TRBV7-6, the J gene TRBJ2-1; 9 bases fit TRBD2. Germline V lookup: CDR1 SGHVS, CDR2 FNYEAQ. The length of the CDR3 is 15 residues. J lost 9 bases, V lost 5 bases, and 11 bases had no gene match. The part of the CDR3 DNA that was read is TGTGCCAGCAGCCCAAGGGGGCTAGCGGGAACTGAG. Encoded protein: CASSPRGLAGTE. The CDR3, in full, reads CASSPRGLAGTEQFF.